The 18 T cell receptor beta chains below were found in one sample sequenced in a study of monozygotic twins with inflammatory bowel disease. After re-calling the 5' RACE reads, TCRdb lists one entry per CDR3 protein, DNA absent. This sample carries approximately 400,000 distinct CDR3 sequences, with roughly 2.6% going to the ten biggest clones. The sample consisted of blood. The receptors shown here come from a human donor with ulcerative colitis or Crohn's disease, or a healthy co-twin of an affected twin (not recorded which).

The chain combines TRBV7-6 with TRBJ2-7. The CDR3 has 14 amino acids. Germline V CDR1 and CDR2: SGHVS, FNYEAQ. CDR3 amino acids: CASSFTGNSYEQYF.

V is TRBV12-3 or TRBV12-4 and J is TRBJ1-2; TCRdb designates TRBD1, a call that cannot be tested without DNA. The CDR3 consists of 17 residues. The CDR3 region is CASSLGRTDPLAFGYTF.

The J gene is TRBJ2-3, the V gene TRBV27. The germline V gene encodes CDR1 MNHEY and CDR2 SMNVEV (reference sequence). The CDR3 spans 15 residues. CDR3 sequence: CASSSGRPSTDTQYF.

This sequence joins TRBV19 and TRBJ2-1; TCRdb's assignment of TRBD2 cannot be checked, as there is no DNA. The CDR3 is made up of 15 amino acids. Per the germline V gene, CDR1 is LNHDA and CDR2 is SQIVND (reference sequence). The CDR3 here is CASRLAGGVYNEQFF.

This chain connects TRBV7-8 to TRBJ2-7. Germline CDR1 SGHVS, CDR2 FQNEAQ. The CDR3 is 12 residues long. The CDR3 sequence: CASSLVWYEQYF.

The gene calls are TRBV5-6 and TRBJ1-1. The CDR3 is made up of 13 amino acids. CDR1 and CDR2 (germline): SGHDT, YYEEEE. The CDR3 spells CASSRTWNTEAFF.

The chain has TRBV9 and TRBJ1-2; TCRdb returns TRBD1, unconfirmable since there is no DNA. Looked up from germline, CDR1 is SGDLS and CDR2 is YYNGEE. The CDR3 runs to 12 residues. CDR3 residues: CASSAGGNGYTF.

V is TRBV19 and J is TRBJ1-5. CDR1 and CDR2 (germline): LNHDA, SQIVND (reference sequence). The CDR3 is 13 amino acids. The CDR3 here is CASSLRLYQPQHF.

The chain has TRBV21-1 and TRBJ1-5; TCRdb outputs TRBD1, but without DNA this stays unchecked. TRBV21-1 is a recognized pseudogene. The CDR3 consists of 18 residues. CDR3: CASSKIGPWTVPTQPQHF.

The chain couples TRBV7-2 to TRBJ2-5; TCRdb proposes TRBD2, but this gene call is untestable without DNA. The germline gives CDR1 SGHTA, CDR2 FQGNSA. This CDR3 is 14 amino acids long. CDR3 loop: CASSLSGTRETQYF.

The chain employs TRBV7-7 and TRBJ2-5; the D gene TCRdb calls, TRBD1, cannot be checked with no DNA. This CDR3 is built from 14 residues. CDR1 and CDR2 from the germline V gene are SSHAT and FNYEAQ (reference sequence). The CDR3 is CASSPEGASETQYF. The variable domain in full, with the rest retrieved from reference TRBV7-7 and TRBJ2-5, is GAGVSQSPRYKVTKRGQDVTLRCDPISSHATLYWYQQALGQGPEFLTYFNYEAQPDKSGLPSDRFSAERPEGSISTLTIQRTEQRDSAMYRCASSPEGASETQYFGPGTRLLVL.

V gene TRBV6-2 or TRBV6-3 combines with J gene TRBJ2-3; as DNA is missing, the TRBD1 call by TCRdb cannot be tested. CDR1 is MNHEY, CDR2 SVGEGT, per germline. The CDR3 totals 12 residues. The CDR3: CASRLGGRPQYF.

This chain links TRBV11-2 with TRBJ2-1; TCRdb proposes TRBD2, but this gene call is untestable without DNA. Germline loops: CDR1 SGHAT, CDR2 FQNNGV. The CDR3 is 14 residues long. CDR3 protein: CASSLSPSVYEQFF.

The chain recombines TRBV27 with TRBJ2-3; no DNA is available, so the TRBD2 call from TCRdb remains unchecked. Per germline, CDR1 MNHEY and CDR2 SMNVEV (reference sequence). The CDR3 is made up of 20 amino acids. CDR3 sequence reads: CASSRRLAGGLEVGTDTQYF.

The V gene is TRBV18, the J gene TRBJ1-3; TCRdb gives TRBD1 as the D gene, but with no DNA this cannot be confirmed. This CDR3 spans 17 amino acids. Germline CDR1 and CDR2: KGHSH and LQKENI. CDR3 residues: CASSPTLTGNSGNTIYF.

This chain connects TRBV6-2 or TRBV6-3 to TRBJ1-5; no DNA is available, so the TRBD1 call from TCRdb remains unchecked. Germline CDR1 is MNHEY and CDR2 is SVGEGT. The CDR3 extends over 14 amino acids. CDR3 in amino acids: CASSTEQGNQPQHF.

This rearrangement joins TRBV6-1 to TRBJ2-1; TCRdb's D call, TRBD2, is unchecked because there is no DNA. From germline, CDR1 is MNHNS and CDR2 SASEGT. The CDR3 length is 17 residues. The CDR3 spells CASSDLWGTSTNNEQFF.

The V and J genes are TRBV7-3 and TRBJ2-1; without DNA, the TCRdb call of TRBD1 cannot be checked. The CDR3 covers 14 residues. Germline V gives CDR1 SGHTA, CDR2 FQGTGA. The CDR3 sequence is CASSFPDRYNEQFF.